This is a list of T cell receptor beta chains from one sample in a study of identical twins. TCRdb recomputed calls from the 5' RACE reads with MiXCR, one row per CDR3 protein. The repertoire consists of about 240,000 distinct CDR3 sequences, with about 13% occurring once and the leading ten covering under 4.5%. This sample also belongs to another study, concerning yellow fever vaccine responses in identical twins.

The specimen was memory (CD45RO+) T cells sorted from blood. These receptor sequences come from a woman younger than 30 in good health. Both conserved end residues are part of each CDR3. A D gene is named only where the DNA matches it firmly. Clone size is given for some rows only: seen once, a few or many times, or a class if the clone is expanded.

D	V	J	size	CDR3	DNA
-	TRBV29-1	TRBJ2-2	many	CSVEDLEQGNTGELFF	TGCAGCGTTGAAGATTTGGAACAGGGCAACACCGGGGAGCTGTTTTTT
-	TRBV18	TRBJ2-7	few	CASSPPVRTAYEQYF	TGTGCCAGCTCACCACCGGTCAGGACCGCCTACGAGCAGTACTTC
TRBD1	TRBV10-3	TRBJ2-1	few	CAIKGQDDEQFF	TGTGCCATCAAAGGACAGGATGATGAGCAGTTCTTC
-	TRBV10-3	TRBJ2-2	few	CAISEGTDRSGELFF	TGTGCCATCAGTGAAGGGACCGACCGGTCCGGGGAGCTGTTTTTT
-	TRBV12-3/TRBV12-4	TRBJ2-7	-	CASSQSPPNYEQYF	TGTGCCAGCAGTCAAAGTCCCCCGAACTACGAGCAGTACTTC
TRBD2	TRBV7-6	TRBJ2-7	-	CASSPSASGSPGEQYF	TGTGCCAGCAGCCCATCGGCTAGCGGGAGCCCGGGGGAGCAGTACTTC
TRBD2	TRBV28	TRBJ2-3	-	CASSFTGGFTDTQYF	TGTGCCAGCAGTTTTACGGGAGGTTTTACAGATACGCAGTATTTT
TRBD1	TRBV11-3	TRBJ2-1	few	CASSPRTGQGSSEQFF	TGTGCCAGCAGCCCGAGAACGGGACAGGGTTCGAGCGAGCAGTTCTTC
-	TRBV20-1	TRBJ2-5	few	CSAGEIPRRGAETQYF	TGCAGTGCTGGAGAGATCCCCCGCAGGGGTGCGGAGACCCAGTACTTC
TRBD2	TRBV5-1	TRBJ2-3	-	CASSFLAGGDTQYF	TGCGCCAGCAGCTTTCTAGCGGGAGGGGATACGCAGTATTTT
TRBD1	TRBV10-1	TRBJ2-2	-	CASRPGQRTGELFF	TGCGCCAGCAGACCGGGACAGCGCACCGGGGAGCTGTTTTTT
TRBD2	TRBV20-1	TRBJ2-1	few	CSARGLGAGNNEQFF	TGCAGTGCTAGAGGGTTAGGAGCGGGGAACAATGAGCAGTTCTTC
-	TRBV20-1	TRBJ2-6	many	CSAGGGSGANVLTF	TGCAGTGCCGGTGGGGGGTCTGGGGCCAACGTCCTGACTTTC
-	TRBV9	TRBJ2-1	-	CASSRVRRNEQFF	TGTGCCAGCTCCAGGGTAAGGCGCAATGAGCAGTTCTTC
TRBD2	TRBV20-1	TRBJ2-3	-	CSAGIAGGTDTQYF	TGCAGTGCTGGAATAGCGGGAGGCACAGATACGCAGTATTTT
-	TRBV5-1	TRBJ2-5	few	CASSLSGYGETQYF	TGCGCCAGCAGCTTGTCAGGGTACGGGGAGACCCAGTACTTC
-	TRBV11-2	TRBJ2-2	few	CASSFQLTGELFF	TGTGCCAGCAGCTTTCAGCTGACCGGGGAGCTGTTTTTT
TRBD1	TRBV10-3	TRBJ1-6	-	CAISYRDSYNSPLHF	TGTGCCATCAGTTATCGGGACAGTTATAATTCACCCCTCCACTTT
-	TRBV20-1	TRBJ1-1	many	CSARDQRQKKAFF	TGCAGTGCTAGAGATCAAAGGCAGAAGAAAGCTTTCTTT
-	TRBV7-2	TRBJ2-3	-	CASSRKGFTGEDTQYF	TGTGCCAGCAGCCGAAAGGGGTTTACAGGCGAAGATACGCAGTATTTT
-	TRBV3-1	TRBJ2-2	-	CASSRRGSKGTGELFF	TGTGCCAGCAGCCGACGAGGGTCTAAAGGCACCGGGGAGCTGTTTTTT
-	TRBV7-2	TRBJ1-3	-	CASSLVPNPGNTIYF	TGTGCCAGCAGCTTAGTCCCGAATCCTGGAAACACCATATATTTT
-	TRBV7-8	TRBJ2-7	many	CASSPDSGNYEQYF	TGTGCCAGCAGCCCCGACAGTGGGAACTACGAGCAGTACTTC
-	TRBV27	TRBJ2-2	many	CASSFKWGASISGELFF	TGTGCCAGCAGCTTTAAGTGGGGGGCAAGTATTTCCGGGGAGCTGTTTTTT
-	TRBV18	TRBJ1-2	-	CASSQNEGYTF	TGTGCCAGCTCACAGAATGAGGGCTACACCTTC
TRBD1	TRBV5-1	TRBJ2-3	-	CASRRPGTGTNTQYF	TGCGCCAGTCGTCGACCCGGGACAGGGACTAATACGCAGTATTTT
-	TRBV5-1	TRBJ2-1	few	CASSSTGDRPNEQFF	TGCGCCAGCAGCTCAACCGGGGACCGCCCCAATGAGCAGTTCTTC
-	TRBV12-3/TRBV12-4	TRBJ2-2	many	CASGMNTGELFF	TGTGCCAGCGGCATGAACACCGGGGAGCTGTTTTTT
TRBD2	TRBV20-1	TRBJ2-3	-	CSAPGLAGASTDTQYF	TGCAGTGCACCCGGACTAGCGGGAGCTAGCACAGATACGCAGTATTTT
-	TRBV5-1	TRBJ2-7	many	CASSLVPRGGEQYF	TGCGCCAGCAGCTTGGTTCCCAGGGGTGGGGAGCAGTACTTC
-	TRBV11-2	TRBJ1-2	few	CASAQTLYGYTF	TGTGCCAGTGCGCAGACTCTCTATGGCTACACCTTC
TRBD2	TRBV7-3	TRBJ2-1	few	CASSLKALAGYNEQFF	TGTGCCAGCAGCTTAAAGGCACTAGCGGGCTACAATGAGCAGTTCTTC
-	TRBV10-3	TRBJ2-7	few	CAISESRGPGLEQYF	TGTGCCATCAGTGAGTCACGAGGTCCGGGGCTCGAGCAGTACTTC
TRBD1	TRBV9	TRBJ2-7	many	CASSVAPGGYEQYF	TGTGCCAGCAGCGTAGCTCCAGGGGGCTACGAGCAGTACTTC
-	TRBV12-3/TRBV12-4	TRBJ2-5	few	CASRRDIVSETQYF	TGTGCCAGCAGGAGGGACATTGTGTCAGAGACCCAGTACTTC
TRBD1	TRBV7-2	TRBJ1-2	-	CASSLARTGGVDGYTF	TGTGCCAGCAGCTTAGCCCGGACAGGGGGCGTCGACGGCTACACCTTC
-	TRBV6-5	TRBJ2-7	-	CASRSTYPDPDEQYF	TGTGCCAGCAGATCCACCTATCCAGACCCAGACGAGCAGTACTTC
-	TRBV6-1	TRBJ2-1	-	CASSLTTPTPYNEQFF	TGTGCCAGCAGCCTAACGACCCCAACGCCCTACAATGAGCAGTTCTTC
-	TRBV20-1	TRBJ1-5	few	CSAIRDSNQPQHF	TGCAGTGCGATAAGGGATAGCAATCAGCCCCAGCATTTT
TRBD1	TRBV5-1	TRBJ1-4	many	CASSRMQTGPDEKLFF	TGCGCCAGCAGCAGGATGCAGACAGGGCCGGACGAAAAACTGTTTTTT
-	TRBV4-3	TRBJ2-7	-	CASSQDRDLLYEQYF	TGCGCCAGCAGCCAAGATCGGGACTTACTCTACGAGCAGTACTTC
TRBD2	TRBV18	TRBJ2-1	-	CASSPQTSMNEQFF	TGTGCCAGCTCACCCCAGACTAGCATGAATGAGCAGTTCTTC
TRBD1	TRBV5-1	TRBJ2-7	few	CASSLASLRDRGYEQYF	TGCGCCAGCAGCTTGGCGTCTCTTAGGGACAGGGGCTACGAGCAGTACTTC
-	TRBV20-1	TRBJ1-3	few	CSAESTRDTIYF	TGCAGTGCTGAGTCGACCCGGGACACCATATATTTT
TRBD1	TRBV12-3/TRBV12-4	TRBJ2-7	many	CASRRDRGFDEQYF	TGTGCCAGCAGACGGGACAGGGGGTTCGACGAGCAGTACTTC
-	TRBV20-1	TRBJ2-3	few	CSARIRGATDTQYF	TGCAGTGCTAGAATACGGGGGGCCACAGATACGCAGTATTTT
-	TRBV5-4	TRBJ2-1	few	CASSPHNGGNNEQFF	TGTGCCAGCAGCCCCCATAACGGGGGAAACAATGAGCAGTTCTTC
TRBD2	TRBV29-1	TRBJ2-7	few	CSVVKLAGNYEQYF	TGCAGCGTTGTGAAGCTAGCGGGGAATTACGAGCAGTACTTC
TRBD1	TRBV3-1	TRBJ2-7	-	CASSPRDREMNEQYF	TGTGCCAGCAGCCCCCGGGACAGGGAAATGAACGAGCAGTACTTC
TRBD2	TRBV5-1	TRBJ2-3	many	CASSLSPSGGADTQYF	TGCGCCAGCAGCTTGTCGCCTAGCGGGGGGGCAGATACGCAGTATTTT
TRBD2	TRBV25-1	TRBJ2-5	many	CASSEGGGETQYF	TGTGCCAGCAGTGAAGGCGGGGGGGAGACCCAGTACTTC
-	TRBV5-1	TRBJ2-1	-	CASSSKTNSYNEQFF	TGCGCCAGCAGCTCGAAGACTAACTCCTACAATGAGCAGTTCTTC
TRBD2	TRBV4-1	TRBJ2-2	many	CASSQVTSGTGELFF	TGCGCCAGCAGCCAAGTCACTAGCGGCACCGGGGAGCTGTTTTTT
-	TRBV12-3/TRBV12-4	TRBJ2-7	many	CASSPRDNEQYF	TGTGCCAGCAGTCCCAGGGATAACGAGCAGTACTTC